Listed here are 11 T cell receptor beta chains from one sample, sequenced in a study of blood T cell repertoires in COVID-19. Method: immunoSEQ multiplex PCR; TCRdb's copy keeps in-frame clones and lacks some. The sample lists more than 110,000 clones, 77% occurring once. Sequencing was performed on peripheral blood. These receptors originate from a woman aged 45-59 years with active or convalescent COVID-19.

The chain joins TRBV5-6 to TRBJ2-7, with D unresolved. CDR1 is SGHDT, CDR2 YYEEEE, per germline. The CDR3 length is 13 residues. The V end was cut by 1 base, the J end by 3 bases, with 8 bases between. CDR3 in DNA: TGTGCCAGCAGCTTGTCCCCGGGCTACGAGCAGTACTTC. It translates to CASSLSPGYEQYF.

The gene calls are TRBV19 and TRBJ1-2, with a possible D match to TRBD1 (6 bases). Germline V gene data show CDR1 as LNHDA and CDR2 as SQIVND (reference sequence). This CDR3 has 14 amino acids. Trimming left V 6 bases short and J 2 bases short, with 13 bases between. In DNA, the CDR3 is TGTGCCAGTAGACAGGGTTTCGGGAACTATGGCTACACCTTC. This encodes CASRQGFGNYGYTF.

In this sample, this clone turned up a few times. The rearrangement uses TRBV5-1 and TRBJ2-6; no firm D call. Deletions cut 4 bases from V and 0 bases from J, with 8 bases between. Germline-derived CDR1 and CDR2 are SGHRS and YFSETQ. The length of the CDR3 is 15 residues. The CDR3 nucleotides read TGCGCCAGCAGCCCCCAGTCCTCTGGGGCCAACGTCCTGACTTTC. The encoded protein is CASSPQSSGANVLTF.

J is TRBJ2-1 and V is TRBV6-5; D uncertain. The CDR3 covers 14 residues. V gave up 0 bases and J gave up 4 bases, with 7 bases separating them. The germline V gene encodes CDR1 MNHEY and CDR2 SVGAGI. CDR3 DNA sequence: TGTGCCAGCAGTTACTCGGCTAGATACAATGAGCAGTTCTTC. Translation: CASSYSARYNEQFF.

V gene TRBV28 combines with J gene TRBJ2-3, with 8 bases that match TRBD2. Germline lookup yields CDR1 MDHEN and CDR2 SYDVKM. CDR3 size: 15 residues. The ends lost 4 bases at V and 1 base at J; junction bases unmatched: 4. The CDR3 protein is CASSSAGEGTDTQYF. CDR3 DNA sequence: TGTGCCAGCAGTTCAGCGGGAGAAGGCACAGATACGCAGTATTTT.

This clone was found a few times. The chain employs TRBV6-2 or TRBV6-3 and TRBJ1-2, with 7 bases lining up with TRBD1. Per germline, CDR1 MNHEY and CDR2 SVGEGT. After removal of 2 bases from V and 5 bases from J, the junction contained 8 bases not matched to a gene. The CDR3 has 15 residues. CDR3: CASSYGTDLEYGYTF. DNA for the CDR3: TGTGCCAGCAGTTACGGGACAGACTTAGAGTATGGCTACACCTTC.

The chain uses TRBV2 and TRBJ2-7; TRBD2 matches at 10 bases. Germline CDR1 and CDR2: SNHLY and FYNNEI. CDR3 length: 14 amino acids. V gave up 3 bases and J gave up 3 bases; unmatched junction bases: 2. CDR3 in DNA: TGTGCCAGCAGTGAGGGACTAGCGTTCTACGAGCAGTACTTC. This gives the protein CASSEGLAFYEQYF.

The chain links TRBV29-1 to TRBJ2-3, with 11 bases lining up with TRBD1. Per germline, CDR1 SQVTM and CDR2 ANQGSEA. The V and J ends lost 3 bases and 6 bases, in that order; junction bases with no gene match: 5. This CDR3 contains 14 residues. CDR3 sequence: CSVDGQGAMDTQYF. The DNA for the CDR3 is TGCAGCGTTGATGGACAGGGGGCGATGGATACGCAGTATTTT.

The chain couples TRBV6-4 to TRBJ1-4; 9 bases align to TRBD1. V trimming: 6 bases; J trimming: 0 bases; junction bases outside the gene matches: 2. This CDR3 has 15 amino acids. The germline gives CDR1 MRHNA, CDR2 SNTAGT. For the CDR3, the DNA is TGTGCCAGCAGCAGGACAGGGGCAACTAATGAAAAACTGTTTTTT. The encoded protein is CASSRTGATNEKLFF.

This chain connects TRBV7-3 to TRBJ1-4, with D possibly matching TRBD1 (6 bases). Germline V lookup: CDR1 SGHTA, CDR2 FQGTGA. The CDR3 contains 15 residues. Between the trimmed V and J ends, which lost 5 bases and 7 bases, there was a span of 17 bases. The CDR3 DNA is TGTGCCAGCAGCCAGGCCCGGGACACCGGTGAAAAACTGTTTTTT. This translates into CASSQARDTGEKLFF.

CDR3 residues: CASSFGLAAGETQYF. CDR3 bases: TGTGCCAGCAGCTTCGGACTAGCTGCCGGAGAGACCCAGTACTTC. This chain joins TRBV7-8 and TRBJ2-5; TRBD2 matches at 8 bases. The V gene end was trimmed by 3 bases and the J gene end by 4 bases; junction bases not matched to a gene: 7. This CDR3 spans 15 amino acids. Germline CDR1 is SGHVS and CDR2 is FQNEAQ.